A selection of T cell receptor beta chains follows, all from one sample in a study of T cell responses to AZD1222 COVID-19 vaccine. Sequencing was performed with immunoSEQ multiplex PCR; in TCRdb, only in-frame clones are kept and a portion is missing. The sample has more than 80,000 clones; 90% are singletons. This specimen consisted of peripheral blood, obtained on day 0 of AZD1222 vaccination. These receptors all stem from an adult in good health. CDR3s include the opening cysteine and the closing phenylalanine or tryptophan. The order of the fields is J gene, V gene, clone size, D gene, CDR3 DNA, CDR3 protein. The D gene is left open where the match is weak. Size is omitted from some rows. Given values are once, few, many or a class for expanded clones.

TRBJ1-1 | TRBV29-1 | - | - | TGCAGCGTTGTAAGAGGGGTTAACACTGAAGCTTTCTTT | CSVVRGVNTEAFF
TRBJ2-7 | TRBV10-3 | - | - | TGTGCCATCAGTGTGGCAGCAACGGACGAGCAGTACTTC | CAISVAATDEQYF
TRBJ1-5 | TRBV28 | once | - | TGTGCCAGCAGTTTTGGTGGGCAGCCCCAGCATTTT | CASSFGGQPQHF
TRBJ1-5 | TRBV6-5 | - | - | TGTGCCAGCAGGCTTAATAGCAATCAGCCCCAGCATTTT | CASRLNSNQPQHF
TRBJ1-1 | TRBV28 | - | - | TGTGCCAGCAGTTTTGGGGGGAGACAAACTGAAGCTTTCTTT | CASSFGGRQTEAFF
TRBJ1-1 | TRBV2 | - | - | TGTGCCAGCGGTACCTCTGTCCGGGACGGTGAAGCTTTCTTT | CASGTSVRDGEAFF
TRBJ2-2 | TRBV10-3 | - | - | TGTGCCATCAGTGGTCCCTGGCAGGGGTACACCGGGGAGCTGTTTTTT | CAISGPWQGYTGELFF
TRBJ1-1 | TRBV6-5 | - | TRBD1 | TGTGCCAGCAGTTACTCCCGGACAGGGGACACTGAAGCTTTCTTT | CASSYSRTGDTEAFF
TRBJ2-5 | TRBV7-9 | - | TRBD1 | TGTGCCAGCAGCTTCGGGACAGGGGGGCAAGAGACCCAGTACTTC | CASSFGTGGQETQYF
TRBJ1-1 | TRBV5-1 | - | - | TGCGCCAGCAGCCAGGGTACCGCCACTGAAGCTTTCTTT | CASSQGTATEAFF
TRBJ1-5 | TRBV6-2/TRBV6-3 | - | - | TGTGCCAGCAGTTACTCGACTGGGGCGACCCAGGGATTT | CASSYSTGATQGF
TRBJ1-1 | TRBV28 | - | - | TGTGCCACCGACCGATCTATGAACACTGAAGCTTTCTTT | CATDRSMNTEAFF
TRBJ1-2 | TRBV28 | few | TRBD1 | TGTGCCAGCAGGACAGGGGACCGCAACTATGGCTACACCTTC | CASRTGDRNYGYTF
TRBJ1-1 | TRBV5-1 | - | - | TGCGCCAGCAGCTTGGAACAGGCCACCTCGAACACTGAAGCTTTCTTT | CASSLEQATSNTEAFF
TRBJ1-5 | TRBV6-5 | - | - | TGTGCCAGCAGTAAGGCCGGGACCCGCAATCAGCCCCAGCATTTT | CASSKAGTRNQPQHF
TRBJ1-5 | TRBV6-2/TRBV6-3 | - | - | TGTGCCAGCAGTTACGTACAGGGAAACGGCGGCAATCAGCCCCAGCATTTT | CASSYVQGNGGNQPQHF
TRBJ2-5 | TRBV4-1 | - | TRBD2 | TGCGCCAGCAGCCTCGGACTAGCGGGAGGGCCGGAGACCCAGTACTTC | CASSLGLAGGPETQYF
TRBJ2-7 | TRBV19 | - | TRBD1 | TGTGCCAGTAGTCCAAAGGACAGGGGGACTCCCTACGAGCAGTACTTC | CASSPKDRGTPYEQYF
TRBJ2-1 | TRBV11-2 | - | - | TGTGCCAGCAGTCCGGGCTCCAGCTGGGGTGGGAATGAGCAGTTCTTC | CASSPGSSWGGNEQFF
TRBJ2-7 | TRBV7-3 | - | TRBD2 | TGTGCCAGCAGCCCTAGCGGGAGCTCCTACGAGCAGTACTTC | CASSPSGSSYEQYF
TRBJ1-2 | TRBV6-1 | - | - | TGTGCCAGCAGTGAACAGCTTAACTATGGCTACACCTTC | CASSEQLNYGYTF
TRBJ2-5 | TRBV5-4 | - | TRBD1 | TGTGCCAGCAGTGGGGGACAGGGTTATCAAGAGACCCAGTACTTC | CASSGGQGYQETQYF
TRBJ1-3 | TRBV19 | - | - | TGTGCCAGTAGCGAACGGGGGAACACCATATATTTT | CASSERGNTIYF
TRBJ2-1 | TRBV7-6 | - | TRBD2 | TGTGCCAGCAGCCCACGGGACTATTCCTACAATGAGCAGTTCTTC | CASSPRDYSYNEQFF
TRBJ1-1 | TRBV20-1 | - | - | TGCAGTGTACCAGGGAACACTGAAGCTTTCTTT | CSVPGNTEAFF
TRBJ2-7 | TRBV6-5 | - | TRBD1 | TGTGCCAGCAGTTACTTCGGGACAGAGAGCTACGAGCAGTACTTC | CASSYFGTESYEQYF
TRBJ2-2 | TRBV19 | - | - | TGTGCCAGTAAGAACACTTGGACCGGGGAGCTGTTTTTT | CASKNTWTGELFF
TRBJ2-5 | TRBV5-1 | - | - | TGCGCCAGCAGAGCGGGACAGTACCAAGAGACCCAGTACTTC | CASRAGQYQETQYF
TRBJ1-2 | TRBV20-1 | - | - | TGCAGTGCTAGTGGGAGGGGCTGGGTAACGAACTATGGCTACACCTTC | CSASGRGWVTNYGYTF
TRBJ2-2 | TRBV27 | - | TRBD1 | TGTGCCAGCAGTTTTCCACCCTACCGGGGACAGCCGAACACCGGGGAGCTGTTTTTT | CASSFPPYRGQPNTGELFF
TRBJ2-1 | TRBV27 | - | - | TGTGCCAGCAGTGCAGGGGCCAATGAGCAGTTCTTC | CASSAGANEQFF
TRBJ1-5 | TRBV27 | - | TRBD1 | TGTGCCAGCAGGGGACAGGGGGCTGGCAATCAGCCCCAGCATTTT | CASRGQGAGNQPQHF
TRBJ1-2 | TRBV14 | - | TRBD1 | TGTGCCAGCAGCCTTCAGGGGGCGGAAAGACGGGGCTATGGCTACACCTTC | CASSLQGAERRGYGYTF
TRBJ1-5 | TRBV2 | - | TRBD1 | TGTGCCAGCGGAGGGACAGGGGGAAGTAATAGCAATCAGCCCCAGCATTTT | CASGGTGGSNSNQPQHF
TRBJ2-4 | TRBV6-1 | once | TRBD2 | TGTGCCAGCAGTGAGGAGGCCAGGGGGACTAGCGGGAGTACAAACATTCAGTACTTC | CASSEEARGTSGSTNIQYF
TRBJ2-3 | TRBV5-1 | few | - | TGCGCCAGCAGCTTGGCCAGGGGCGAAGATACGCAGTATTTT | CASSLARGEDTQYF
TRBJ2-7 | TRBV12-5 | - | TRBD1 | TGTGCTAGTGGCCAAGCCGCGGGACAGGGGGGCTCCTACGAGCAGTACTTC | CASGQAAGQGGSYEQYF
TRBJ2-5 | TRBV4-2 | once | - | TGTGCCAGCAGCCAAGAAACCTTTAAGGCTAAGGGAGAGACCCAGTACTTC | CASSQETFKAKGETQYF
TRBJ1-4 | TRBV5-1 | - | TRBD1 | TGCGCCAGCAGCTTTGGACAGGGACTTACTAATGAAAAACTGTTTTTT | CASSFGQGLTNEKLFF
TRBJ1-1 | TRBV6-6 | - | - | TGTGCCAGCTGCCCATTTACGGCGGGGGCGAGAACTGAAGCTTTCTTT | CASCPFTAGARTEAFF
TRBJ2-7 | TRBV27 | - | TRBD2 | TGTGCCAGCAGTTTATCACTAGCGGGAGCCTACGAGCAGTACTTC | CASSLSLAGAYEQYF
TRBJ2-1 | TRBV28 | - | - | TGTGCCAGCAGTTTATTATACAATGAGCAGTTCTTC | CASSLLYNEQFF
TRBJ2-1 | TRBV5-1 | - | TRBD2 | TGCGCCAGCAGCGACGCGGGAGCCGCCTACAATGAGCAGTTCTTC | CASSDAGAAYNEQFF
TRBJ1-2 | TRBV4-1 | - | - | TGCGCCAGCAGCCAAGACCCCAGGGGATCCTATGGCTACACCTTC | CASSQDPRGSYGYTF
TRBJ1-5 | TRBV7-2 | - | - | TGTGCCAGCAGCTTAACGGACAATAGCAATCAGCCCCAGCATTTT | CASSLTDNSNQPQHF
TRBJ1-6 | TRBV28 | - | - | TGTGCCAGCAGTTTGCTGGATTCACCCCTCCACTTT | CASSLLDSPLHF
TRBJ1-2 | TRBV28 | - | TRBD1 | TGTGCCAGCAGTTTCGGGACAGGGAGATTGAACTATGGCTACACCTTC | CASSFGTGRLNYGYTF
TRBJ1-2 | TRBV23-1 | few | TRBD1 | TGCGCCAGCAGTTCTAACAGGGGGCAGGGCTATGGCTACACCTTC | CASSSNRGQGYGYTF
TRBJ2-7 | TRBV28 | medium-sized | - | TGTGCCAGCAGTACCAACGGGAGAATCCACGAGCAGTACTTC | CASSTNGRIHEQYF
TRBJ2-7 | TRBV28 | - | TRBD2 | TGTGCCAGCAGTTTTGGGACTAGCGGGAGATACGAGCAGTACTTC | CASSFGTSGRYEQYF
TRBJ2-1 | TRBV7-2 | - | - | TGTGCCAGCAGCCCCCCCGGGAGCTCCTACAATGAGCAGTTCTTC | CASSPPGSSYNEQFF
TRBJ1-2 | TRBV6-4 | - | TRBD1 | TGTGCCAGCAGTGACTCGGCAGGGGGCTACTATTTGGGGACCTTC | CASSDSAGGYYLGTF
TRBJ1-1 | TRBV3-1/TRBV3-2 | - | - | TGTGCCAGCAGGGCACTTGGTGAGGCTGAAGCTTTCTTT | CASRALGEAEAFF
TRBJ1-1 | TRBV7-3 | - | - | TGTGCCAGCAGCGCCCTGGGGGCAGAGGCTGAAGCTTTCTTT | CASSALGAEAEAFF
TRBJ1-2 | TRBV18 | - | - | TGTGCCAGCTCACCAGGGGGTAACTATGGCTACACCTTC | CASSPGGNYGYTF
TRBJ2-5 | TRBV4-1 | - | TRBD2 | TGCGCCAGCAGCCAAGGGGCGCAAGCGGGAGGGTCAGAGACCCAGTACTTC | CASSQGAQAGGSETQYF
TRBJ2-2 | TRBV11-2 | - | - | TGTGCCAGCAGCCCCGTGGTAGAAGGCGGGGAGCTGTTTTTT | CASSPVVEGGELFF
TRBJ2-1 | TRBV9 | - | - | TGTGCCAGCAGCGTAGGGGGGCCTTCCTACAATGAGCAGTTCTTC | CASSVGGPSYNEQFF
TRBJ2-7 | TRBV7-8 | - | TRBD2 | TGTGCCAGCAGCTTAGTCCTAGCGGGAGGACACTACGAGCAGTACTTC | CASSLVLAGGHYEQYF
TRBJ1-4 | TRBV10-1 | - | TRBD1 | TGCGCCAGCAGCTGGGACAGGGACTATGAAAAACTGTTTTTT | CASSWDRDYEKLFF